This section outlines one TCR beta chain sequence together with its context. Its antigen is undetermined. The CDR3 covers 17 residues. Germline lookup yields CDR1 SGDLS and CDR2 YYNGEE. V dropped 0 bases and J dropped 5; count of bases not matched to a gene: 6. The method was immunoSEQ multiplex PCR; TCRdb's version includes in-frame clones alone and lacks a portion of them. This table holds some 160,000 clones, around 94% found once. The data stem from a study of T cell responses to AZD1222 COVID-19 vaccine. Study information: Second-dose schedules of about 4 or about 12 weeks were combined. Findings and limits, study-wide: Possibly, clonal diversity was underestimated; donors were largely white British and included more females. Sampled repertoires all dated from after the peak T cell response.

This sequence joins TRBV9 and TRBJ2-2; TRBD1 aligns across 11 bases. The receptor was isolated from an adult in good health. The sample in question was peripheral blood, obtained on day 0 of AZD1222 vaccination. This CDR3 is CASSVGWTGGSTGELFF. In DNA, the CDR3 is TGTGCCAGCAGCGTAGGGTGGACAGGGGGCAGTACCGGGGAGCTGTTTTTT.